A selection of T cell receptor beta chains follows, all from one sample in a study of cytomegalovirus exposure and HLA in healthy donors. Method: immunoSEQ multiplex PCR; TCRdb's copy keeps in-frame clones and lacks some. The table has more than 90,000 clones, 88% seen once. The sample taken for sequencing was PBMCs. The source of these receptors is a man in his late teens or twenties in good health and CMV-seropositive. Each CDR3 is given without its conserved first and last residue. Size is omitted from some rows. Given values are once, few, many or a class for expanded clones.

CDR3aa,v_gene,abundance
ASSGTEALSPLH,TRBV19,.
ASSRESPAEQY,TRBV4-1,.
ASSLWGGADTQY,TRBV4-3,.
ASSLAGEQF,TRBV27,.
ASSSTLGRNEQY,TRBV7-2,.
ASSLNTGFQETQY,TRBV7-9,.
ASSLYNSPLH,TRBV27,.
ASSHRQGWAPRSTDTQY,TRBV5-6,once
ASSARNGEAF,TRBV13,.
ASSPWPPNEQF,TRBV4-2,few
ASSFAAGNTIY,TRBV5-1,.
ASTATGITYEQY,TRBV6-4,.
ASSQDSAGVGETQY,TRBV4-1,.
ASSPGQGYEQY,TRBV27,.
SAKRGYEQY,TRBV20-1,.
ASLARPGGGYT,TRBV2,.
ASKQGWDTEAF,TRBV5-1,.
ASSLYRGRNTEAF,TRBV5-4,.
ASSLSGGKLSNQPQH,TRBV27,.
ASSLGALTNTGELF,TRBV5-5,.
ASSYVPAGELF,TRBV6-6,once
ASSGQGGEKLF,TRBV2,.
ASSYGGMGDEQF,TRBV6-6,.
ASSLERTGSSYEQY,TRBV7-9,.
ASSLLGQGILGYT,TRBV27,.
ASSQPGRSGANVLT,TRBV4-2,once
ATQYTLGLAFADTQY,TRBV15,.
ASSQQGRSGNTIY,TRBV4-1,.
ASSAAGTGVLNTEAF,TRBV18,.
ASSVFLSPVNTEAF,TRBV9,.
ASSPGGGHYNEQF,TRBV13,.
ATNRYGQGEGETQY,TRBV5-1,.
ASSAGQGTGGYT,TRBV7-2,.
ASSPQGDKYQETQY,TRBV5-1,.
AISGTGGNEQF,TRBV10-3,.
ASSLAGGSSTDTQY,TRBV5-1,.
ASSLPDRRLTEAF,TRBV5-6,.
RSPVTGQPQH,TRBV29-1,.
ASSQDYTRGSYEQY,TRBV4-3,.
ASSFQGANYGYT,TRBV5-1,.
SATQGPELF,TRBV20-1,once
ASSLEEGSGGPYEQY,TRBV7-9,few
ASRRAQGGEKLF,TRBV2,.
ASSLSWGLGSTDTQY,TRBV5-4,few
ASSERQYYTEAF,TRBV10-1,.
ASSFRDINEQF,TRBV7-9,.
ASSEQNQPQH,TRBV6-4,.
ASSPWKEGTEAF,TRBV6-5,.
ASSLGVSNTEAF,TRBV5-6,.
ASSQVRTSGQETQY,TRBV14,once
ASSTDRFTSGGDRTRSYNEQF,TRBV5-1,.
ASRPWTGSGSPLH,TRBV6-4,few
ASSEAHRAYEQY,TRBV6-1,.
ASSPRDSYNEQF,TRBV4-3,.
ASSLGIGRGQPQH,TRBV13,few
ASSTESTDTQY,TRBV10-1,.
ASSAGTDNSPLH,TRBV19,.
ASSGIGDEKLF,TRBV2,.
ASSGGHLNEKLF,TRBV5-6,.